This T cell receptor beta chain was found in a study of shared clonotypes between healthy human individuals. On the study more broadly: Donors had three CD4 naive, three CD4 memory, two CD8 naive and one CD8 memory plate apiece.

Among the donors, all were Caucasian adults who lived in Nashville, Tennessee. Repertoires were generated with immunoSEQ multiplex PCR, while TCRdb's copy carries only in-frame clones and drops some. The sample lists 2 million to 2.5 million clones, approximately 94% occurring once. Germline V gives CDR1 SGHAT, CDR2 FQNNGV. V shed 0 bases, J shed 6 bases, and the junction held 8 bases outside the gene matches. This CDR3 is 16 amino acids long. Sequenced: naive CD4+ T cells from PBMCs. Subset in this sample: CD45RA+ positively selected. The chain uses TRBV11-2 and TRBJ2-7; 10 bases match TRBD1. The source of this sequence is a man aged 18 to 35 in good health. Some clones in this sample may be carry-over from other donors' samples. The CDR3 nucleotides are TGTGCCAGCAGCTTAGATCGGCGGGACAGGGGTTTCGAGCAGTACTTC. It codes for CASSLDRRDRGFEQYF.